This note documents a single TCR beta chain sequence. The protocol was immunoSEQ multiplex PCR, while the TCRdb copy is restricted to in-frame clones and leaves out a portion. This sample has over 400,000 clones, with roughly 91% found just once. V was cut by 8 bases and J by 6 bases, with 25 bases left in between. CDR1 and CDR2 (germline): GTSNPN, SVGIG (reference sequence). The CDR3 spans 15 residues. This sample is part of a study of blood T cell repertoires in COVID-19. As for the study in general: Spain, Italy and the United States supplied samples that represented acute and convalescent COVID-19. T cells, B-cell-depleted T cells, or PBMCs supplied cDNA or gDNA.

The chain employs TRBV30 and TRBJ1-2; possible D gene TRBD1, 6 bases. Specimen: peripheral blood. The receptor was derived from a woman aged 45-65 years with COVID-19, enrolled during active disease. The CDR3, as DNA: TGTGCCCGGGGAGGGACATACCCAAATTTGAATGGCTACACCTTC. This gives the protein CARGGTYPNLNGYTF.